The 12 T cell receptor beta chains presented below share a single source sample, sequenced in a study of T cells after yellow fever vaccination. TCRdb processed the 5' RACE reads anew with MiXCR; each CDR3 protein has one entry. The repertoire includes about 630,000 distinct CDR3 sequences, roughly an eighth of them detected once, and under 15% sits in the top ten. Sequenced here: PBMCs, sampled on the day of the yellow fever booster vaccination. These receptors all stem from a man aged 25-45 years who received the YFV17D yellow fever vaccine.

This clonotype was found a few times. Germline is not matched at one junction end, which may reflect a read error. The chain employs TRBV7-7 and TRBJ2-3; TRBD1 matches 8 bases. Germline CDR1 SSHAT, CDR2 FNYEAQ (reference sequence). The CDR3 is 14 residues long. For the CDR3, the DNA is TGTGCTAGCAGCCCGGGACAGGTGACAGATACGCAGTATTTT. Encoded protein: CASSPGQVTDTQYF.

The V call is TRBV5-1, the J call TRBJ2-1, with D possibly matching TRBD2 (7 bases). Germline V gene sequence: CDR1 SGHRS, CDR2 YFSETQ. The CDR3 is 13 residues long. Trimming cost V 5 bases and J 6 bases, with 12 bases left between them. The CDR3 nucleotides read TGCGCCAGCAGACAGGGACTATCCAATGAGCAGTTCTTC. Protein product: CASRQGLSNEQFF.

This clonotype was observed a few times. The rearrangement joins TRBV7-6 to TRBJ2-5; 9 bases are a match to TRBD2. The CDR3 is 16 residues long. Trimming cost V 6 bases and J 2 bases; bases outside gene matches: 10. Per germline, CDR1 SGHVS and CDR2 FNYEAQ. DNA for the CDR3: TGTGCCAGCAGAGCCGCAGCGGGAGGTTTTCAAGAGACCCAGTACTTC. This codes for CASRAAAGGFQETQYF.

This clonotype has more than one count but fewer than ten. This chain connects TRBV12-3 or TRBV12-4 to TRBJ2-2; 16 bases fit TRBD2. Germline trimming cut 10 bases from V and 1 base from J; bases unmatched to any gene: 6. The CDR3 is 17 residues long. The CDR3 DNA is TGTGCCACCACGGGGACTAGCGGGAGGGGGAACACCGGGGAGCTGTTTTTT. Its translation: CATTGTSGRGNTGELFF.

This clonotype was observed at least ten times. The CDR3 nucleotides read TGTGCCAGCTCCCAGGGAAGGGATGAGCAGTTCTTC. Amino acids: CASSQGRDEQFF. The rearrangement uses TRBV11-2 and TRBJ2-1; D is possibly TRBD1 (5 bases). Germline CDR1 is SGHAT and CDR2 is FQNNGV. This CDR3 is 12 amino acids long. V was pared by 8 bases and J by 8 bases, with 13 bases between.

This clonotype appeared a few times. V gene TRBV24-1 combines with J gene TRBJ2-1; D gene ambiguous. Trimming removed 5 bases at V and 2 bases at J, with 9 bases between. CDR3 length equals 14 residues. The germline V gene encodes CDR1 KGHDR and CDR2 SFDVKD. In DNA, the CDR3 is TGTGCCACCAGTGCCCCGATCGCCTACAATGAGCAGTTCTTC. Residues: CATSAPIAYNEQFF.

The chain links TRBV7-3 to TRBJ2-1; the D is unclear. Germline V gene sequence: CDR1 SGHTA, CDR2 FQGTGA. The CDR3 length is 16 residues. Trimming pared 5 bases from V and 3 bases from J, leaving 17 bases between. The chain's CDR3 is CASSQMGTQIYNEQFF. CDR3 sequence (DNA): TGTGCCAGCAGCCAGATGGGAACCCAAATCTACAATGAGCAGTTCTTC.

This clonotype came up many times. DNA for the CDR3: TGCAGTGCTTCGACTAGGAGGACAAGGACTAGCGGGAGCTATGATGAGCAGTTCTTC. It specifies CSASTRRTRTSGSYDEQFF. The rearrangement links TRBV20-1 to TRBJ2-1; TRBD2 matches at 13 bases. The CDR3 has 19 residues. V trimming: 5 bases; J trimming: 8 bases; junction bases outside the gene matches: 21. CDR1 and CDR2 (germline): DFQATT, SNEGSKA (reference sequence).

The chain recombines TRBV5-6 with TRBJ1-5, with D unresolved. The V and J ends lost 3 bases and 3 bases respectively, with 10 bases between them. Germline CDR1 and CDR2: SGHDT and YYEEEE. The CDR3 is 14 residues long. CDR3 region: CASSSARDNQPQHF. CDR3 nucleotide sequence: TGTGCCAGCAGCTCTGCTCGGGACAATCAGCCCCAGCATTTT.

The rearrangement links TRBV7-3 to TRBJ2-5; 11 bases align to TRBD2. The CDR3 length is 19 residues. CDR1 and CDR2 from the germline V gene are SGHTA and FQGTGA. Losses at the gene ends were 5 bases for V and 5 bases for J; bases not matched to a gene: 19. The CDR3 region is CASSPRPLAGGYYGETQYF. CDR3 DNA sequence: TGTGCCAGCAGCCCCAGACCCCTAGCGGGAGGCTACTATGGGGAGACCCAGTACTTC. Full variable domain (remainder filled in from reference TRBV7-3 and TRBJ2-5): GAGVSQTPSNKVTEKGKYVELRCDPISGHTALYWYRQSLGQGPEFLIYFQGTGAADDSGLPNDRFFAVRPEGSVSTLKIQRTERGDSAVYLCASSPRPLAGGYYGETQYFGPGTRLLVL.

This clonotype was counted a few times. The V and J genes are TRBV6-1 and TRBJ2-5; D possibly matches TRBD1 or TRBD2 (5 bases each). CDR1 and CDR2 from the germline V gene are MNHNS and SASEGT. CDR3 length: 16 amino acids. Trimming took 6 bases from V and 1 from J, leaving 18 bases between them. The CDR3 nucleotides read TGTGCCAGCAGCCCCATACTGTTTGGGGGCCAAGAGACCCAGTACTTC. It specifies CASSPILFGGQETQYF.

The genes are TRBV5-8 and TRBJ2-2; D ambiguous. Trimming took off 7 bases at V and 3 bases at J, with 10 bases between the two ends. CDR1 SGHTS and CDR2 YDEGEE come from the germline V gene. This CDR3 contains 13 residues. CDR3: CASGPGYTGELFF. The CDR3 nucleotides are TGTGCCAGCGGCCCTGGGTACACCGGGGAGCTGTTTTTT. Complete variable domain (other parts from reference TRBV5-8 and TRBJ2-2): EAGVTQSPTHLIKTRGQQATLRCSPISGHTSVYWYQQALGLGLQFLLWYDEGEERNRGNFPPRFSGRQFPNYSSELNVNALELEDSALYLCASGPGYTGELFFGEGSRLTVL.